One T cell receptor (beta chain) is described in this entry. The antigen remains undetermined. Germline CDR1 is SGHAT and CDR2 is FQDESV (reference sequence). The germline V and J ends were trimmed by 0 bases and 0 bases, with 5 bases remaining between them. The CDR3 extends over 14 amino acids. Stated time point: week 35, safety follow-up. Every vaccination contained 300 ug of the mutant IDH1 20-mer peptide and was paired with topical imiquimod. The sample is drawn from a study of a mutant IDH1 vaccine in newly diagnosed glioma. Overall study context: Patients under treatment included about 62% males and about 40% females and had a mean age of about 37 years. In the visit schedule, V12 fell in week 35, while V13 fell in week 47.

Sequencing used immunoSEQ multiplex PCR; TCRdb keeps in-frame clones, though not all of them. The data contain roughly 69,000 clones, more than 85% of them singletons. This sequence originates from a man aged 25-40 years with glioma. Sequencing used PBMCs, obtained from a glioma patient whose treatment included an IDH1 peptide vaccine. This rearrangement joins TRBV11-1 to TRBJ2-5; D remains unclear. This CDR3 is CASSLAGHQETQYF. The CDR3 bases are TGTGCCAGCAGCTTAGCAGGACACCAAGAGACCCAGTACTTC.